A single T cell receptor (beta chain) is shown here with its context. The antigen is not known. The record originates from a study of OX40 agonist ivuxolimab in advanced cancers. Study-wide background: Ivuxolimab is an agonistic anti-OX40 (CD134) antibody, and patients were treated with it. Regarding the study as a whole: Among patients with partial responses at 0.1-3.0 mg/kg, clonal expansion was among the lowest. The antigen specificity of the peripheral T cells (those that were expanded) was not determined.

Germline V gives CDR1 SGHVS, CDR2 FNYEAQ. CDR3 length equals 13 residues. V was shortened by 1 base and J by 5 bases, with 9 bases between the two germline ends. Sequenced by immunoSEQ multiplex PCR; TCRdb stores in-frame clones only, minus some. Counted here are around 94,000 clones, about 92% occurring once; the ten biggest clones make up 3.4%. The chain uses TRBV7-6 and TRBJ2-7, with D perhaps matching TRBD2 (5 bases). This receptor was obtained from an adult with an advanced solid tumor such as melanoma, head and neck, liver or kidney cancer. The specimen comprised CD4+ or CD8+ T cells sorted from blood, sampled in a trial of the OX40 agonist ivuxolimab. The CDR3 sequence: CASSLGELNEQYF. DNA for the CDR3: TGTGCCAGCAGCTTAGGGGAGCTCAACGAGCAGTACTTC.